This note documents a single T cell receptor beta chain sequence. This specimen comes from a study of cytotoxic CD8 clonotypes in ibrutinib-treated CLL. Clones were read by immunoSEQ multiplex PCR, and TCRdb kept only the in-frame ones, dropping some. Among tens of thousands of clones listed, 86% were seen once. The source material was PBMCs, sampled before ibrutinib treatment. The receptor's source is a human donor with chronic lymphocytic leukemia.

The CDR3 DNA sequence: TGTGCCAGCAGCTTATATAGTCGGGCAGCGAGCTCCTACAATGAGCAGTTCTTC. Amino acids: CASSLYSRAASSYNEQFF. This chain links TRBV7-8 with TRBJ2-1; no reliable D call. The CDR3 is 18 residues long. In germline, CDR1 is SGHVS, CDR2 FQNEAQ. V lost 2 bases to trimming and J lost 0 bases, with 17 bases between them.